Sequencing of this T cell receptor beta chain was carried out in a study of cytomegalovirus exposure and HLA in healthy donors. Germline V gene data show CDR1 as MDHEN and CDR2 as SYDVKM. The CDR3 sequence is 14 residues long. Trimming took 3 bases from V and 1 from J, leaving 7 bases between them. The PCR employed 60 Vbeta primers together with 13 Jbeta primers. Some clones are missing from TCRdb's copy, which holds only in-frame ones; the method was immunoSEQ multiplex PCR. The table records around 87,000 clones, around 75% of them present only once. The chain recombines TRBV28 with TRBJ1-5; D is unresolved. The source is a man aged 40-55 years in good health and CMV-seronegative. Sequencing was carried out using PBMCs. CDR3 DNA: TGTGCCAGCAGTTTGAGAGGAAGCAATCAGCCCCAGCATTTT. Protein: CASSLRGSNQPQHF.